This TCR beta chain came from a study of T cells in localized non-small cell lung cancer. Whole-study findings and limits: It remains possible that heterogeneity exists, since only one tumor region was sequenced. A median of about 52 clones ranked among the top 100 in tumor appeared in adjacent lung.

About this clone itself: As yet, its antigen is unknown.

The table came from immunoSEQ multiplex PCR; TCRdb's copy has only in-frame clones and leaves some out. The sample includes about 20,000 clones, more than 75% of them seen just once. The ends lost 4 bases at V and 8 bases at J; junction bases unmatched: 11. The CDR3 length is 15 residues. CDR1 and CDR2 from the germline V gene are MRHNA and SNTAGT. This clonotype was sampled from a man aged 40 to 69 with stage II squamous cell lung carcinoma. The source material was PBMCs, sampled before any cancer treatment. The V gene is TRBV6-4, the J gene TRBJ2-1; 7 nucleotides match TRBD2. DNA for the CDR3: TGTGCCAGCAGTGGGGGGAGCGGGATAGGCGATGAGCAGTTCTTC. This gives the protein CASSGGSGIGDEQFF.